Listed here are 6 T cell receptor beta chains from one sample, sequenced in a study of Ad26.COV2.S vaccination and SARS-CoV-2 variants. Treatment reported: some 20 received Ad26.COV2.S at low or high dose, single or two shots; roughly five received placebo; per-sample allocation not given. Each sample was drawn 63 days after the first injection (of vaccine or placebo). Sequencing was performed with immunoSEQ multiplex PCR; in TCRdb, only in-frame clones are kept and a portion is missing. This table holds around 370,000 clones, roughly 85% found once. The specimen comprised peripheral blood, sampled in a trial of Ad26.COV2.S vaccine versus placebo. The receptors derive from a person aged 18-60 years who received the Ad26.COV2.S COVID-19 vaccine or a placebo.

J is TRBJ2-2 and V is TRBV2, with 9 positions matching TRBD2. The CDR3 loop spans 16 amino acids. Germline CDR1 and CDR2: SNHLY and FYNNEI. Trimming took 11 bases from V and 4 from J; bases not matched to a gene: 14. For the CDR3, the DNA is TGTGCCTCCCGAAGGCGGGAGGGCCGGGGCACCGGGGAGCTGTTTTTT. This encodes CASRRREGRGTGELFF. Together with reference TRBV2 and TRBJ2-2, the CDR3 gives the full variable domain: EPEVTQTPSHQVTQMGQEVILRCVPISNHLYFYWYRQILGQKVEFLVSFYNNEISEKSEIFDDQFSVERPDGSNFTLKIRSTKLEDSAMYFCASRRREGRGTGELFFGEGSRLTVL.

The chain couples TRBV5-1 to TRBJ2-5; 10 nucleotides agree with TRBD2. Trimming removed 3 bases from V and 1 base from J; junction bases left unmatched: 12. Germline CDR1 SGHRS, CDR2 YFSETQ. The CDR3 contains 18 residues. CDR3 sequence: CASSSGGSGGAPQETQYF. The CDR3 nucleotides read TGCGCCAGCAGCTCCGGGGGAAGCGGGGGGGCCCCCCAAGAGACCCAGTACTTC.

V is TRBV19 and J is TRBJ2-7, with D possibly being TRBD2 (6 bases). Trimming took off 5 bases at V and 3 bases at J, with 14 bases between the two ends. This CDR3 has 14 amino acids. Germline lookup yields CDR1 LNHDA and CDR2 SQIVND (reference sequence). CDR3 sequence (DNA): TGTGCCAGTAGTGGGAGGACTTTAGACTACGAGCAGTACTTC. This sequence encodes CASSGRTLDYEQYF.

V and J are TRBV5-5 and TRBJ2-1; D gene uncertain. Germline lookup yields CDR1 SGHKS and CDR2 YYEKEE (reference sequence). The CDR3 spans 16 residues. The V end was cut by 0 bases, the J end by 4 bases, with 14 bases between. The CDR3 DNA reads TGTGCCAGCAGCTTGGGTCTATCGATGGGGTACAATGAGCAGTTCTTC. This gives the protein CASSLGLSMGYNEQFF.

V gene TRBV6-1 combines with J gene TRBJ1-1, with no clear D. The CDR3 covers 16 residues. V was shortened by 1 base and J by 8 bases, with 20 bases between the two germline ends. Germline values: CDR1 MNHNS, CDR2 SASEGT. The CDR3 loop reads CASSEGGVWATREAFF. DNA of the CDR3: TGTGCCAGCAGTGAAGGGGGTGTGTGGGCGACCAGGGAAGCTTTCTTT.

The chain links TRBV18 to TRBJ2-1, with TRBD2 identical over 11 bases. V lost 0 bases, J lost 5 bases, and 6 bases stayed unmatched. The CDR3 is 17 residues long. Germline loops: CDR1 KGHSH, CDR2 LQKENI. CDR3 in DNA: TGTGCCAGCTCACCACCCTTAGCGGGGGGGCGTCACAATGAGCAGTTCTTC. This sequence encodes CASSPPLAGGRHNEQFF.